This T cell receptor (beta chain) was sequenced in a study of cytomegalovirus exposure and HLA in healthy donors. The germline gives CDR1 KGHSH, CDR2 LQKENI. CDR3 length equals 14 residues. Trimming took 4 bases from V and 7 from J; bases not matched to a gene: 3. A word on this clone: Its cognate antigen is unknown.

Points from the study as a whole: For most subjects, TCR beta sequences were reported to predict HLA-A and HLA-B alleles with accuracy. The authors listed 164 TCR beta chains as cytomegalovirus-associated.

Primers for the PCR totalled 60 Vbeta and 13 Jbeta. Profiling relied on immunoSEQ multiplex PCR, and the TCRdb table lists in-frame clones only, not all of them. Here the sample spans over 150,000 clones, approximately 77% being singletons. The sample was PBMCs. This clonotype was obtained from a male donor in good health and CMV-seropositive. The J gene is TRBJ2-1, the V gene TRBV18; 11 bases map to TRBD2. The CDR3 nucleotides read TGTGCCAGCTCACTAGCGGGGGGGTTGAATGAGCAGTTCTTC. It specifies CASSLAGGLNEQFF.